The 26 T cell receptor beta chains in this list originate from one sample, sequenced in a study of T cell repertoires in cytomegalovirus infection. In TCRdb, the reads were re-called with MiXCR into one record per CDR3 protein. The sample yields some 240,000 distinct CDR3 sequences, 17% seen once. Input material: CD8+ T cells from PBMCs. These receptors all stem from a human donor in good health (CMV status not recorded). Some clones in this sample may be carry-over from other donors' samples.

About this clonotype itself: A read error may be the cause here, since a much bigger clone is one base away. The chain links TRBV6-1 to TRBJ1-5; D remains ambiguous. V was trimmed by 6 bases and J by 0 bases, leaving 3 bases between them. The CDR3 consists of 12 residues. Germline-derived CDR1 and CDR2 are MNHNS and SASEGT. CDR3 DNA sequence: TGTGCCAGCAGAGATAGCAATCAGCCCCAGCATTTT. Amino acids: CASRDSNQPQHF.

The rearrangement uses TRBV4-1 and TRBJ2-7, with D perhaps TRBD1 or TRBD2 (5 bases each). The CDR3 totals 15 residues. Trimming left V 1 base short and J 3 bases short, with 13 bases between. Germline loops: CDR1 MGHRA, CDR2 YSYEKL. The CDR3, as DNA: TGCGCCAGCAGCCAAGTTGAGGCAGGGAGCTACGAGCAGTACTTC. Amino acid sequence: CASSQVEAGSYEQYF.

The chain has TRBV12-3 or TRBV12-4 and TRBJ2-2; TRBD2 aligns across 9 bases. Trimming removed 7 bases from V and 1 base from J; junction bases left unmatched: 7. The CDR3 has 16 residues. The CDR3 sequence: CASTFLAGQNTGELFF. Written as DNA, the CDR3 is TGTGCCAGCACCTTCCTAGCGGGGCAGAACACCGGGGAGCTGTTTTTT.

The chain is built from TRBV27 and TRBJ1-2; D is perhaps TRBD1 (6 bases). V gave up 0 bases and J gave up 7 bases, with 12 bases separating them. CDR1 MNHEY and CDR2 SMNVEV come from the germline V gene (reference sequence). The CDR3 extends over 14 amino acids. CDR3 region: CASSLSRGALGYTF. Written as DNA, the CDR3 is TGTGCCAGCAGTTTATCGAGGGGGGCGCTTGGCTACACCTTC.

The chain carries TRBV28 and TRBJ2-3, with D maybe TRBD1 (6 bases). This CDR3 spans 15 amino acids. Trimming pared 4 bases from V and 3 bases from J, leaving 14 bases between. The germline V gene has CDR1 MDHEN and CDR2 SYDVKM. CDR3 loop: CASSSQTGSTDTQYF. Written as DNA, the CDR3 is TGTGCCAGCAGTTCACAAACAGGGTCTACAGATACGCAGTATTTT.

The sample holds many counts of this clonotype. The V and J genes are TRBV7-9 and TRBJ2-3; D may correspond to TRBD1 or TRBD2 (5 bases each). CDR1 and CDR2 from the germline V gene are SEHNR and FQNEAQ (reference sequence). The V and J ends lost 5 bases and 1 base respectively, with 16 bases between them. The CDR3 has 16 residues. The CDR3 is CASSPPGGIGTDTQYF. For the CDR3, the DNA is TGTGCCAGCAGCCCACCTGGGGGAATCGGCACAGATACGCAGTATTTT.

This clonotype has at least ten counts. J is TRBJ2-1 and V is TRBV6-1; D might be TRBD1 (6 bases). This CDR3 is 13 amino acids long. Trimming removed 6 bases at V and 4 bases at J, with 10 bases between. The germline CDR1 and CDR2 sequences are MNHNS and SASEGT. DNA of the CDR3: TGTGCCAGCAGCCACAGGGCTTACAATGAGCAGTTCTTC. The encoded protein is CASSHRAYNEQFF.

This chain joins TRBV4-3 and TRBJ2-1, with 10 bases aligning to TRBD2. The CDR3 is 18 amino acids. The V gene's germline CDR1 is LGHNA and CDR2 YSLEER. Trimming took 0 bases from V and 3 from J; bases not matched to a gene: 8. CDR3: CASSQEEVGLAVYNEQFF. CDR3 nucleotide sequence: TGCGCCAGCAGCCAAGAGGAAGTAGGACTAGCGGTCTACAATGAGCAGTTCTTC.

The V call is TRBV4-3, the J call TRBJ2-2, with D possibly matching TRBD2 (5 bases). Per the germline V gene, CDR1 is LGHNA and CDR2 is YSLEER. The CDR3 sequence is 15 residues long. Trimming removed 0 bases at V and 7 bases at J, with 12 bases between. This CDR3 is CASSQELGSVGELFF. DNA of the CDR3: TGCGCCAGCAGCCAAGAGTTGGGTAGCGTCGGGGAGCTGTTTTTT.

This clonotype appeared many times. The CDR3 DNA follows: TGTGCCAGCAGTTACCGGACTGGTGGGGCAGATACGCAGTATTTT. Its protein is CASSYRTGGADTQYF. The V gene is TRBV6-2 or TRBV6-3, the J gene TRBJ2-3, with a tentative D call TRBD2 (5 bases). The V end was cut by 2 bases, the J end by 4 bases, with 13 bases between. In germline, CDR1 is MNHEY, CDR2 SVGEGT. CDR3 size: 15 residues.

This clonotype was counted many times. The V call is TRBV4-1, the J call TRBJ1-1, with D tentatively TRBD1 (5 bases). Trimming stripped 4 bases from V and 8 bases from J, with 11 bases between. This CDR3 comprises 12 residues. Germline V gene sequence: CDR1 MGHRA, CDR2 YSYEKL. The CDR3 DNA is TGCGCCAGCAGCCCGCCCGGGGGGGAAGCTTTCTTT. Protein product: CASSPPGGEAFF.

This chain connects TRBV28 to TRBJ2-5; D is uncertain. The ends were cut back, 3 bases at V and 4 bases at J, with 18 bases in the middle. There are 16 residues in the CDR3. Per germline, CDR1 MDHEN and CDR2 SYDVKM. CDR3 region: CASSFFRYTVGETQYF. The CDR3 DNA is TGTGCCAGCAGTTTTTTTCGGTATACGGTCGGAGAGACCCAGTACTTC.

There are many counts of this clonotype. The chain joins TRBV7-9 to TRBJ2-7; 11 bases map to TRBD1. The CDR3 runs 14 residues. The trim removed 4 bases at V and 4 bases at J, leaving 3 bases unmatched. Germline V gene data show CDR1 as SEHNR and CDR2 as FQNEAQ (reference sequence). The CDR3 reads CASSYGTGGYEQYF. The CDR3 nucleotides are TGTGCCAGCAGCTATGGGACAGGGGGTTACGAGCAGTACTTC. Full variable domain (rest looked up from reference TRBV7-9 and TRBJ2-7): DTGVSQNPRHKITKRGQNVTFRCDPISEHNRLYWYRQTLGQGPEFLTYFQNEAQLEKSRLLSDRFSAERPKGSFSTLEIQRTEQGDSAMYLCASSYGTGGYEQYFGPGTRLTVT.

This clonotype was seen repeatedly, ten times or more. The rearrangement uses TRBV7-9 and TRBJ1-1; a weak D match, TRBD1 (6 bases). Trimming removed 5 bases from V and 5 bases from J, with 15 bases in between. The CDR3 covers 14 residues. Germline lookup yields CDR1 SEHNR and CDR2 FQNEAQ (reference sequence). The DNA of the CDR3 is TGTGCCAGCAGCCCCCCCAGGGGAGGGACTGAAGCTTTCTTT. Residues: CASSPPRGGTEAFF.

This clonotype showed up just a few times. The rearrangement joins TRBV29-1 to TRBJ1-1; tentatively, D is TRBD1 (5 bases). CDR1 and CDR2 (germline): SQVTM, ANQGSEA. V dropped 5 bases and J dropped 0 bases, with 16 bases sitting between them. The CDR3 runs 15 residues. The CDR3 region is CSVPGQEIMNTEAFF. The DNA for the CDR3 is TGCAGCGTTCCGGGGCAGGAAATTATGAACACTGAAGCTTTCTTT.

The chain is built from TRBV13 and TRBJ2-1, with TRBD2 identical over 8 bases. Trimming removed 5 bases from V and 5 bases from J; junction bases left unmatched: 8. The CDR3 runs to 15 residues. CDR1 and CDR2 from the germline V gene are PRHDT and FYEKMQ (reference sequence). The CDR3 sequence: CASSLRGGHDNEQFF. The CDR3 DNA follows: TGTGCCAGCAGCCTTCGGGGGGGCCACGACAATGAGCAGTTCTTC.

This clonotype was detected a few times. The chain joins TRBV4-1 to TRBJ1-1; D is possibly TRBD1 (6 bases). Trimming took off 3 bases at V and 5 bases at J, with 16 bases between the two ends. CDR3 length: 15 residues. Per germline, CDR1 MGHRA and CDR2 YSYEKL. The CDR3 is CASSQSGGAGTEAFF. For the CDR3, the DNA is TGCGCCAGCAGCCAGTCGGGGGGGGCTGGGACTGAAGCTTTCTTT.

This clonotype was seen only a few times. The CDR3 protein is CSAPLGQGARYGYTF. CDR3 nucleotides: TGCAGTGCTCCCCTGGGACAGGGGGCGCGCTATGGCTACACCTTC. The chain has TRBV20-1 and TRBJ1-2; 12 bases are shared with TRBD1. With 5 bases clipped from V and 4 bases from J, the junction kept 8 bases outside the gene matches. The CDR3 totals 15 residues. Looked up from germline, CDR1 is DFQATT and CDR2 is SNEGSKA (reference sequence).

This sequence joins TRBV27 and TRBJ1-2; D call uncertain. The CDR3 contains 13 residues. Trimming cost V 3 bases and J 3 bases, with 8 bases left between them. Germline values: CDR1 MNHEY, CDR2 SMNVEV (reference sequence). DNA of the CDR3: TGTGCCAGCAGTTTTTCAGGTTACTATGGCTACACCTTC. It translates to CASSFSGYYGYTF.

With respect to this clonotype: A read error is possible here, since a much larger clone lies one base away. This chain links TRBV7-1 with TRBJ2-6; D may correspond to TRBD1 or TRBD2 (5 bases each). TRBV7-1 is designated an ORF whose function remains uncertain. The V gene lost 3 bases and the J gene lost 3 bases, with 12 bases spanning the gap. The CDR3 totals 16 residues. The CDR3 protein is CASSSGTVFGANVLTF. CDR3 bases: TGTGCCAGCAGCTCCGGGACCGTCTTTGGGGCCAACGTCCTGACTTTC.

Turning to this clonotype: This may come from a read error, since a much larger clone is one base off. The chain combines TRBV7-6 with TRBJ2-1; no definite D call. The V and J ends lost 1 base and 3 bases respectively, with 10 bases between them. The CDR3 extends over 15 amino acids. The germline CDR1 and CDR2 sequences are SGHVS and FNYEAQ. The CDR3: CASSLDLSFYNEQFF. The CDR3 coding sequence is TGTGCCAGCAGCTTAGACTTGAGCTTCTACAATGAGCAGTTCTTC.

CDR3 in amino acids: CASSLGQGILYEQYF. Here the CDR3 DNA reads TGTGCCAGCAGCCTGGGACAGGGGATTCTTTACGAGCAGTACTTC. V usage is TRBV7-6 and J usage is TRBJ2-7; 10 bases line up with TRBD1. This CDR3 region has 15 residues. The germline CDR1 and CDR2 sequences are SGHVS and FNYEAQ. The J segment lost 4 bases and the V segment lost 5 bases, leaving 8 bases of the junction unmatched.

The V and J genes are TRBV10-3 and TRBJ2-2; perhaps TRBD1 as D (6 bases). CDR3 length: 17 amino acids. Germline values: CDR1 ENHRY, CDR2 SYGVKD. V lost 6 bases and J 0 bases, leaving 17 bases between the germline ends. The CDR3 DNA reads TGTGCCATCAGGACGATCCCGACAGGTCCGAACACCGGGGAGCTGTTTTTT. This encodes CAIRTIPTGPNTGELFF.

This clonotype was counted between two and nine times. This rearrangement joins TRBV4-2 to TRBJ2-5, with 10 bases fitting TRBD2. The CDR3 sequence is 18 residues long. Germline V gives CDR1 LGHNA, CDR2 YNFKEQ. J gave up 2 bases and V 0 bases, and 9 bases lay outside the gene matches. CDR3 region: CASSQEPQLAGLQETQYF. In nucleotides, the CDR3 is TGTGCCAGCAGCCAAGAGCCCCAACTAGCGGGGTTACAAGAGACCCAGTACTTC.

This clonotype was seen more than once but under ten times. The chain links TRBV6-6 to TRBJ1-2; tentatively, D is TRBD1 (5 bases). The V end lost 10 bases, the J end lost 8 bases, and 17 bases lay between the germline ends. Germline CDR1 reads MNHNY; CDR2 reads SVGAGI (reference sequence). This CDR3 has 12 residues. For the CDR3, the DNA is TGTGCCACCACGGGGGGATCGAAGGGCTACACCTTC. Protein: CATTGGSKGYTF.

CDR3 sequence (DNA): TGTGCCAGCAGCTCTAACCTTCTCCAGCGGGGATGGGAGACCCAGTACTTC. Translated: CASSSNLLQRGWETQYF. The chain employs TRBV7-9 and TRBJ2-5; 7 positions match TRBD2. Germline-derived CDR1 and CDR2 are SEHNR and FQNEAQ (reference sequence). Trimming cost V 4 bases and J 5 bases; bases outside gene matches: 16. The CDR3 runs 17 residues.